The source of this T cell receptor beta chain is a study of blood T cell repertoires in COVID-19. Study background: Acute and convalescent COVID-19 specimens originated in the United States, Italy and Spain. PBMCs, B-cell-depleted T cells, or T cells were the source of the cDNA or gDNA that made up the material.

Per the original data handling: The assay estimated nucleated cells by amplifying reference gene primers. Only in-frame clones appear in the TCRdb table, and some are missing; sequencing was by immunoSEQ multiplex PCR. Clone size and the V and J calls come from that table; the DNA yielded D and trimming. The data show tens of thousands of clones, roughly four fifths seen once. The CDR3 is made up of 16 amino acids. Germline V gene sequence: CDR1 SGHRS, CDR2 YFSETQ. V gave up 4 bases and J gave up 0 bases; unmatched junction bases: 10. The sample taken for sequencing was peripheral blood. V usage is TRBV5-1 and J usage is TRBJ2-7; 7 positions agree with TRBD1. The TCR originated in a woman aged 55-69 years with acute or convalescent COVID-19. The CDR3 DNA sequence: TGCGCCAGCAGCCCGGCCGGACAGGTGGGCTCCTACGAGCAGTACTTC. This codes for CASSPAGQVGSYEQYF.